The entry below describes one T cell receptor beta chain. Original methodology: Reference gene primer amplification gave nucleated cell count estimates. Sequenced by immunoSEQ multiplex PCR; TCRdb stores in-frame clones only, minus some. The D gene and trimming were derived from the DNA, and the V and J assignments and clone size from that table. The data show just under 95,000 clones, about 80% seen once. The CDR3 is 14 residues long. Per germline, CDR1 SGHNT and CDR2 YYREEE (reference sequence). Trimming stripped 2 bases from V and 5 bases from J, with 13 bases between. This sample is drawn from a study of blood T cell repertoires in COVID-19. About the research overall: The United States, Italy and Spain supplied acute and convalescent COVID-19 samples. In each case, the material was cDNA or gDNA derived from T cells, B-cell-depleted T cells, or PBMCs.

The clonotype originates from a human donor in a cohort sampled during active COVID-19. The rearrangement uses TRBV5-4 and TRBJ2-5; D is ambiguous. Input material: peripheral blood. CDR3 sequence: CASSFSIDVETQYF. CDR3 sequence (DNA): TGTGCCAGCAGCTTCTCAATAGATGTGGAGACCCAGTACTTC.